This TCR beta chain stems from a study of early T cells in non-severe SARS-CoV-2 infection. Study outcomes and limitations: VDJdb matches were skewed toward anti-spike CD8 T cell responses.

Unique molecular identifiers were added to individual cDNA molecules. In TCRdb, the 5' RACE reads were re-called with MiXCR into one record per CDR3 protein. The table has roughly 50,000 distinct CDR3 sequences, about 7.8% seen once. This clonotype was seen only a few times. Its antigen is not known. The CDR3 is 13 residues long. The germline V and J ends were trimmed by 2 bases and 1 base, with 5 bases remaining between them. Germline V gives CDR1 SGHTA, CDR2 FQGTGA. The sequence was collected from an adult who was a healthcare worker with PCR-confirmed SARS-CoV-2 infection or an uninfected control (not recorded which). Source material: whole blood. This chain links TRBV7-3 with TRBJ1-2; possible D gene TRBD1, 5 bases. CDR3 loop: CASSLDSNYGYTF. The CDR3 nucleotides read TGTGCCAGCAGCTTAGACAGTAACTATGGCTACACCTTC.